The source of this T cell receptor (beta chain) is a study of persistence of HIV-infected CD4 T cells (dated by TCRdb to about 2020). For the wider study: Participants had been on suppressive ART for a median of 8 years. The TCR cluster analysis across participants included 8 participants for CMV and roughly seven participants for Gag. Proviral sequencing was used to assess clonality among infected cells, whereas TCRbeta sequencing gauged the clonality of all cells within each sorted population. Anti-CD3/anti-CD28 stimulation activated a higher proportion of cells, with a lower memory fraction, than antigen stimulation. The study isolated CMV- and HIV-1 Gag-responding CD4+ T cells from ART-treated individuals to examine antigen-driven clonal expansion of HIV-1-infected cells. Peripheral blood samples of up to roughly 200 mL were taken at multiple time points, with the exception of two participants who underwent leukapheresis at a single time point.

The germline V gene provides CDR1 MNHEY and CDR2 SVGAGI. The CDR3 measures 14 amino acids from cysteine to phenylalanine. The read is trimmed to its CDR3 DNA, 42 bases read in frame from base 1. From V the trimming removes 6 bases and from J it removes 0 bases, while the gene matches leave 1 base of the junction unaccounted for. Overall study outcomes, separate from this receptor: Antigen-responding cells were enriched for degenerate expanded CDR3beta sequences, which suggests convergent selection of CD4+ responses to CMV and Gag. Significantly lower TCRbeta richness was observed in CMV- and Gag-responding cells than in anti-CD3/anti-CD28-responding cells, and higher oligoclonality was observed in CMV-responding cells than in CD3/CD28-stimulated and Gag-responding cells. Within the same sorted populations, how oligoclonal the TCRs were correlated with how oligoclonal the proviruses were. Few individuals were included in the study, and only a limited range of antigens was tested. Bulk TCR analyses could not be restricted to the rare CMV-responding cells that actually carried HIV-1 proviruses.

About this clone: Its recognized antigen is unknown. No base-level quality is on record; no much larger clone is a single base apart.

The immunoSEQ hsTCRB assay version 4, run in survey mode, was used to sequence TCRbeta repertoires from genomic DNA. For TCRbeta sequencing, genomic DNA was diluted to around 9.6 ng/uL, and up to roughly 1 ug was used per sample. The original pipeline was this. ImmunoSeq Analyzer 3.0 was used for analysis of TCRbeta data, and diversity was computed on productive nucleotide rearrangements. Using the Immunarch R package, lower-bound TCR diversity was estimated with the improved Chao index and clonality was estimated with the Gini coefficient. When different nucleotide rearrangements encoded the same CDR3beta amino acid sequence, each rearrangement was treated as a distinct clonotype. TCRbeta sequences significantly enriched in antigen-responding cells relative to anti-CD3/anti-CD28-activated cells were identified by differential abundance analysis. TCRs were clustered by predicted peptide-MHC specificity with GLIPH2, both within individual participants and across merged participant data sets. The source is immuneACCESS, and TCRdb retained only in-frame sequences with V and J called. Part of the clones is not carried over; for the studies checked, unresolved V genes explain less than half of this, and the remainder is unexplained. V and J calls and clone size come straight from that table; D and trimming were deduced from the DNA. The sample table contains roughly 35,000 clones; only one count was recorded for 87% of them. 1.3% of the sample comes from the top ten.

The intended sense of this specimen's treatment or condition label: suppressive antiretroviral therapy. As a nonspecific positive control representing the CD4+ T cell repertoire, cells were stimulated with anti-CD3/anti-CD28 magnetic beads. Responding CD4+ T cells were sorted on the basis of upregulation of both CD40 ligand and CD69. HIV-1-infected adults in whom suppressive ART had been started during chronic infection were enrolled as participants. Participants had undetectable plasma HIV-1 RNA below 50 copies/mL for at least 4 years. To be included, a participant needed positive CMV serology and a CD4+ T cell count above 400 cells/uL. Before stimulation, PBMCs were isolated using density centrifugation and depleted of CD8+ T cells. For around 18 hours, the CD8-depleted PBMCs were stimulated with anti-CD28/CD49d costimulation, a CD40-blocking antibody, and enfuvirtide to prevent new infections. Cell sorting was performed on a Beckman Coulter MoFlo Legacy or XDP sorter, and dead cells were excluded with propidium iodide. Genomic DNA was extracted using the QIAamp DNA Mini Kit for samples with more than one million cells and using the Quick-DNA Microprep Kit for all other samples.

This sequence was found in an adult man with HIV who was CMV-seropositive. Sequencing was performed on CD4+ T cells sorted from PBMCs after roughly 18-hour stimulation, taken from a patient who received antiretroviral therapy. The cell subset or site label corresponds to: CD40L+CD69+ CD4 T cells responding to anti-CD3/anti-CD28 beads, representing the overall repertoire. The chain employs TRBV6-5 and TRBJ2-1; 8 of the junction bases match TRBD2. The CDR3 here reads CASRRGASYNEQFF. Here is the DNA: TGTGCCAGCAGGCGGGGGGCCTCCTACAATGAGCAGTTCTTC.